The table lists the clone carrying this TCR beta chain with many counts. The entry originates in a study of T-cell reconstitution after alpha-beta-depleted transplantation in children. The CDR3 is made up of 12 amino acids. Germline-derived CDR1 and CDR2 are MNHNY and SVGAGI (reference sequence). V lost 4 bases and J lost 12, with 13 bases in between. Unique molecular identifiers featured in how the TCRbeta library was prepared. Via MiXCR, TCRdb re-called the PCR reads, giving one row per CDR3 protein. This sample has about 400,000 distinct CDR3 sequences, with about an eighth found just once. This chain links TRBV6-6 with TRBJ2-1; TRBD1 might be the D (5 bases). The sample in question was PBMCs, obtained from the stem cell graft. The sequence derives from a human donor who donated a stem cell graft to a child with Fanconi anemia. This CDR3 reads CASSWKGKGQFF. The CDR3 DNA reads as TGTGCCAGCAGTTGGAAGGGGAAGGGGCAGTTCTTC.